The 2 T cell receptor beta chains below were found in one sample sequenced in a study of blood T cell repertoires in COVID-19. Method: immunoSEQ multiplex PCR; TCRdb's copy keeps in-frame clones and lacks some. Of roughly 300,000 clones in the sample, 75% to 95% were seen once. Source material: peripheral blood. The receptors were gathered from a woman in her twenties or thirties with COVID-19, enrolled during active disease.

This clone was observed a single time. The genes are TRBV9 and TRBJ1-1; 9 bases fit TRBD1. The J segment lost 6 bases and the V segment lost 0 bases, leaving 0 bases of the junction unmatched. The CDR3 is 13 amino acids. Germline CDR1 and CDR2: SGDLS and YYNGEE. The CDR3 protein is CASSVDRGPEAFF. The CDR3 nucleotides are TGTGCCAGCAGCGTAGACAGGGGGCCTGAAGCTTTCTTT. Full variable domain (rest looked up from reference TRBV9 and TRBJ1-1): DSGVTQTPKHLITATGQRVTLRCSPRSGDLSVYWYQQSLDQGLQFLIQYYNGEERAKGNILERFSAQQFPDLHSELNLSSLELGDSALYFCASSVDRGPEAFFGQGTRLTVV.

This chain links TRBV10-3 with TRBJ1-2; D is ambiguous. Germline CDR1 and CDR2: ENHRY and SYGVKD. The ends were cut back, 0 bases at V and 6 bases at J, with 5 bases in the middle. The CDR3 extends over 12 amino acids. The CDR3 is CAISESGDGYTF. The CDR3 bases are TGTGCCATCAGTGAGTCAGGAGATGGCTACACCTTC.